This T cell receptor beta chain was captured by sequencing in a study of regulatory T cells in long-lasting Graves disease. At the level of the study: Patients newly diagnosed with Graves' had been on antithyroid drugs for under 3 months.

In germline, CDR1 is SEHNR, CDR2 FQNEAQ (reference sequence). The CDR3 contains 15 residues. The germline V and J ends were trimmed by 5 bases and 9 bases, with 20 bases remaining between them. The time point: newly diagnosed GD, antithyroid drugs for less than 3 months. Preparation of the TCR library used RNA extracted from PBMCs. Combining iRepertoire HTBI primers with Arm-PCR of CDR3 regions, the authors built TCR beta libraries. MiXCR, run by TCRdb on the multiplex PCR reads, gives a single entry per CDR3 protein. The sample includes some 370,000 distinct CDR3 sequences, 10% to 15% of them seen just once. This sample was shared with a second study, whose subject was T cells in Graves' hyperthyroidism and ophthalmopathy. From that paper: Most thyroid clonotypes with frequency above 0.001 were detected in blood.

The sequenced sample was peripheral blood mononuclear cells (PBMCs), obtained at new diagnosis, from a patient treated with antithyroid drugs. The chain combines TRBV7-9 with TRBJ2-1; D uncertain. The TCR was taken from a woman between 18 and 30 years old with Graves disease. The CDR3 sequence: CASSPPLVSLGEQFF. The CDR3 bases are TGTGCCAGCAGCCCGCCGCTAGTCAGTTTGGGTGAGCAGTTCTTC.